This TCR beta chain emerged from a study of CD8+ T cells in alopecia areata. Study-wide context: Patients in the treated group were given tofacitinib by mouth, 5 to 10 mg twice a day. By percentage of affected scalp area, the severity of treated patients was scored.

The trim removed 4 bases at V and 5 bases at J, leaving 8 bases unmatched. This CDR3 has 14 residues. Germline loops: CDR1 SGHRS, CDR2 YFSETQ. Treatment noted: oral pan-JAK inhibitor, 5-10 mg twice daily. Punch biopsies of lesional scalp, plus peripheral blood, were taken from alopecia areata patients. Extracted RNA was reverse transcribed into cDNA, the sequencing template. Profiling relied on immunoSEQ multiplex PCR, and the TCRdb table lists in-frame clones only, not all of them. The table has about 180,000 clones, approximately 59% seen once; the top ten hold about a sixth. Notes on this clone: No antigen is known for it.

Study outcomes and limitations: Association of baseline CD8+ expansion with response is uncertain owing to one nonresponder.

The TCR was taken from a human donor with alopecia areata. The V gene is TRBV5-1, the J gene TRBJ1-2; 7 nucleotides align to TRBD1. Material: CD4+ T cells sorted from blood, obtained at approximately week 60, from a patient treated with tofacitinib. CDR3 bases: TGCGCCAGCAGCCGCGGACAGGAAGTATATGGCTACACCTTC. Translation gives CASSRGQEVYGYTF. Based on the CDR3 plus reference TRBV5-1 and TRBJ1-2, the full variable domain is KAGVTQTPRYLIKTRGQQVTLSCSPISGHRSVSWYQQTPGQGLQFLFEYFSETQRNKGNFPGRFSGRQFSNSRSEMNVSTLELGDSALYLCASSRGQEVYGYTFGSGTRLTVV.